The entry below describes one T cell receptor (beta chain). Its antigen is currently unknown. With a J-beta primer mix and a sample-barcoded 5' primer, a second PCR ran about 6 to 11 cycles. TCRdb processed the 5' RACE reads anew with MiXCR; each CDR3 protein has one entry. The data hold around 990,000 distinct CDR3 sequences, with around two fifths observed a single time. The record originates from a study of blood T cells in healthy people across ages. Overall study findings and caveats: CMV status of donors was unknown, possibly confounding expanded clonotype changes.

CDR3 length equals 17 residues. V gave up 3 bases and J gave up 1 base; unmatched junction bases: 4. CDR1 is ENHRY, CDR2 SYGVKD, per germline. The sequencing input was blood. The chain combines TRBV10-3 with TRBJ2-6, with TRBD1 identical over 9 bases. This receptor was obtained from a man younger than 30 in good health. The CDR3 here is CAISELDRGSGANVLTF. The CDR3 region has the DNA TGTGCCATCAGTGAATTGGACAGGGGTTCTGGGGCCAACGTCCTGACTTTC.